A single sample is the source of the 3 T cell receptor beta chains below, sequenced in a study of cytotoxic CD8 clonotypes in ibrutinib-treated CLL (dated by TCRdb to 2020 to 2022). The library relied on the immunoSEQ multiplex PCR assay. TCRdb took over this immuneACCESS table, retaining in-frame rearrangements with V and J assigned. Such tables are incomplete; in checked studies, under half of the missing clones stem from an unresolved V gene, and the remainder is unexplained. This sample gives 330,000 or so clones in total; over 60% of them show up just once. Of the sample, roughly 6% is held by the ten largest clones. This specimen was PBMCs, taken after 36 months of ibrutinib treatment. Receptor source: a human donor with chronic lymphocytic leukemia.

The chain uses TRBV28 and TRBJ1-2; D gene uncertain. The CDR3 sequence is 12 residues long. V gave up 2 bases and J gave up 2 bases, with 3 bases separating them. Per germline, CDR1 MDHEN and CDR2 SYDVKM. The CDR3 here is CASSLENYGYTF. The CDR3 DNA reads as TGTGCCAGCAGTTTAGAGAACTATGGCTACACCTTC.

The rearrangement joins TRBV9 to TRBJ1-1; a possible D gene is TRBD1 (6 bases). Germline values: CDR1 SGDLS, CDR2 YYNGEE. The CDR3 is made up of 13 amino acids. Trimming cost V 4 bases and J 1 base, with 8 bases left between them. The CDR3 reads CASSLTGNTEAFF. In DNA, the CDR3 is TGTGCCAGCAGCTTGACAGGGAACACTGAAGCTTTCTTT.

DNA of the CDR3: TGCGCCAGCAGCTGGGGGCAGGGCGGTGGCGAGCAGTACTTC. The encoded protein is CASSWGQGGGEQYF. The rearrangement links TRBV5-1 to TRBJ2-7; the D gene is possibly TRBD1 (6 bases). CDR3 length equals 14 residues. V lost 3 bases and J lost 6, with 16 bases in between. Germline V gene data show CDR1 as SGHRS and CDR2 as YFSETQ. The whole variable domain, filled in from reference TRBV5-1 and TRBJ2-7, reads KAGVTQTPRYLIKTRGQQVTLSCSPISGHRSVSWYQQTPGQGLQFLFEYFSETQRNKGNFPGRFSGRQFSNSRSEMNVSTLELGDSALYLCASSWGQGGGEQYFGPGTRLTVT.